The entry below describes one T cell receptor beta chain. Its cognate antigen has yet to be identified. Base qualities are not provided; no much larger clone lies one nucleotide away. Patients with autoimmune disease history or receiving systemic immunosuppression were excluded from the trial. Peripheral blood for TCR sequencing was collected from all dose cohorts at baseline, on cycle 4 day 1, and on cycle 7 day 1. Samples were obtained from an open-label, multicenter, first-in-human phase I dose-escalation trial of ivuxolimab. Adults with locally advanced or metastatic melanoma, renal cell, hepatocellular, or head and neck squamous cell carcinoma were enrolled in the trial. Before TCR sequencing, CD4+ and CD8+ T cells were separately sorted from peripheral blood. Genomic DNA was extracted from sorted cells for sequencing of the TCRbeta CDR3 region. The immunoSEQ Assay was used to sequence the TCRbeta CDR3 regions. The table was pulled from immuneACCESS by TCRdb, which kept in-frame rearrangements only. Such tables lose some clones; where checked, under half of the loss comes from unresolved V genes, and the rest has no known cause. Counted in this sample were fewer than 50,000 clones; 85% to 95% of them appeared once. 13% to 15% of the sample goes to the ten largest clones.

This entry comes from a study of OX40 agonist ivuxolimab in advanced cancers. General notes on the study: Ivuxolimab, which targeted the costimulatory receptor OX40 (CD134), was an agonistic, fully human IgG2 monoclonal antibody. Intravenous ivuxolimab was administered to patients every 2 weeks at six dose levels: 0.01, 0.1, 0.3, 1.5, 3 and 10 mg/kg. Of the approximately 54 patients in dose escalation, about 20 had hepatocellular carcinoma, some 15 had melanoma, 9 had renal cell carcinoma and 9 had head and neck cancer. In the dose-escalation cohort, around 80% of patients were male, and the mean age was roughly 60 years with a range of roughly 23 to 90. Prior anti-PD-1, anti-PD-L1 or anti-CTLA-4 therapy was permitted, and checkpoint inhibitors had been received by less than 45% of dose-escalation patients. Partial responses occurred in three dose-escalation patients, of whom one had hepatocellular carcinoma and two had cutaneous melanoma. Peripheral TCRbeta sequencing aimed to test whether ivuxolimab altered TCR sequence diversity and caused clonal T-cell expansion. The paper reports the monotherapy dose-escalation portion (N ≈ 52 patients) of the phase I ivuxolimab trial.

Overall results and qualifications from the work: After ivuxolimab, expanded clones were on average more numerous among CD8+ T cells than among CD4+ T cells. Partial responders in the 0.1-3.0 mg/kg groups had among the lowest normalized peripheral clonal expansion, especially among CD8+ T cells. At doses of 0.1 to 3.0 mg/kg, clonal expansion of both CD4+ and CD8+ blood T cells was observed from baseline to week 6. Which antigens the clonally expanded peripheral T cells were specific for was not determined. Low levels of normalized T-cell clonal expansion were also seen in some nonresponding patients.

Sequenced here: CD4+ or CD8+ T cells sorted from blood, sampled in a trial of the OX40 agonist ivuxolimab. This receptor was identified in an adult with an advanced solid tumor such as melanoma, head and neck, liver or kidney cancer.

In nucleotides, the sequence is TGCAGCGTGGTAGCCAAAAACATTCAGTACTTC. This codes for CSVVAKNIQYF. Recombination connected TRBV29-1 to TRBJ2-4; there is no confident call for the D gene. V is pared back by 6 bases and J by 0 bases, with 3 bases lying between the germline termini. CDR1 SQVTM and CDR2 ANQGSEA are derived from the germline V gene. The CDR3 goes from the cysteine to the phenylalanine over 11 residues. Only the CDR3 portion is preserved as DNA: 33 bases, with reading frame beginning at the first base.